What follows describes a single T cell receptor (beta chain). These data are taken from a study of blood T cell repertoires in COVID-19. Study-level information: The origin of the acute and convalescent COVID-19 samples was the United States, Italy and Spain.

The data were produced by immunoSEQ multiplex PCR, yet TCRdb's version contains in-frame clones alone and is incomplete. The sample comprises 120,000 or so clones, about 74% of which are singletons, and more than 5.5% rests with the top ten. This TCR was sampled from a man in his 60s with acute or convalescent COVID-19. Specimen: peripheral blood.

Written as DNA, the CDR3 is TGTGCCAGCAGTTTGACAGGGGGGTACACTGAAGCTTTCTTT. Translated, it gives CASSLTGGYTEAFF. The V call is TRBV28, the J call TRBJ1-1; 9 positions match TRBD1. Unmatched junction bases numbered 2, after V lost 3 bases and J lost 3 bases. Per germline, CDR1 MDHEN and CDR2 SYDVKM. The CDR3 sequence is 14 residues long.